This T cell receptor beta chain is from a study of blood T cell repertoires in COVID-19. Study background: Samples taken during acute and convalescent COVID-19 were collected in the United States, Italy and Spain. From T cells, B-cell-depleted T cells, or PBMCs came the material, which was cDNA or gDNA.

Per the original data handling: Reference gene primer amplification in the assay estimated nucleated cell counts. The method was immunoSEQ multiplex PCR; TCRdb's version includes in-frame clones alone and lacks a portion of them. For V, J and clone size, that table is used; D and trimming come from the DNA. This sample has 150,000 or so clones, with more than 70% found just once. J gave up 4 bases and V 2 bases, and 7 bases lay outside the gene matches. This CDR3 contains 16 residues. Germline V CDR1 and CDR2: MNHEY, SMNVEV (reference sequence). The TCR comes from a human donor in a cohort sampled during active COVID-19. Sequencing was performed on peripheral blood. This chain links TRBV27 with TRBJ2-1, with TRBD2 matching 8 bases. The CDR3 protein is CASSLNVGGAYNEQFF. CDR3 DNA: TGTGCCAGCAGTTTAAACGTCGGGGGGGCATACAATGAGCAGTTCTTC.